This TCR beta chain was obtained from a study of blood T cell repertoires in COVID-19. Study as a whole: PBMCs, B-cell-depleted T cells, or T cells provided the cDNA or gDNA that made up the material.

From germline, CDR1 is SGHRS and CDR2 YFSETQ. V dropped 0 bases and J dropped 8 bases, with 18 bases sitting between them. The CDR3 length is 16 residues. Per the authors' pipeline: Estimates of nucleated cell counts were drawn from the amplification of reference gene primers. Assay: immunoSEQ multiplex PCR; the TCRdb copy retains only in-frame clones and omits some. V and J calls and clone size are those listed in that table; D and trimming were worked out from the DNA. The table lists under 20,000 clones, approximately 87% of them singletons, with roughly 11% in the top ten. The TCR was taken from a human donor in a cohort sampled during active COVID-19. The V and J genes are TRBV5-1 and TRBJ2-4, with D maybe TRBD2 (6 bases). Sequenced: peripheral blood. CDR3 region: CASSLGIQGGVDIQYF. DNA for the CDR3: TGCGCCAGCAGCTTGGGGATTCAGGGAGGAGTGGACATTCAGTACTTC.